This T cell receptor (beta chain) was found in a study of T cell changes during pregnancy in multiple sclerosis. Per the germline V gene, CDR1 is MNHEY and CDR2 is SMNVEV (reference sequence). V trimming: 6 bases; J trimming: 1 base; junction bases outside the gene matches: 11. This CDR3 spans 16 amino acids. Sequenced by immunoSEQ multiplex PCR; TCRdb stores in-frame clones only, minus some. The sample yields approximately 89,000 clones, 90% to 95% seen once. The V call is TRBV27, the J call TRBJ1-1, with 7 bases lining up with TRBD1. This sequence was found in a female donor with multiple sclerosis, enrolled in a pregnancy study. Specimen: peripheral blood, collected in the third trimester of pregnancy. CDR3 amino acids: CASRKNRDSRNTEAFF. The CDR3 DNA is TGTGCCAGCAGGAAAAACCGGGACAGCCGGAACACTGAAGCTTTCTTT.